A selection of T cell receptor beta chains follows, all from one sample in a study of cytomegalovirus exposure and HLA in healthy donors. The repertoire was sequenced with immunoSEQ multiplex PCR; TCRdb's copy has only in-frame clones and lacks some. The profile shows 110,000 or so clones, about four fifths of them singletons. The specimen sequenced was PBMCs. These receptors were taken from a woman under 30 in good health and CMV-seronegative. Both conserved end residues are part of each CDR3. A D gene is named only where the DNA matches it firmly. A row's size may be missing; if present it is once, few, many or a size class.

TRBV6-1	-	TRBJ2-7	TRBD1	CASSDRQGSLYEQYF	TGTGCCAGCAGTGATCGACAGGGATCTCTGTACGAGCAGTACTTC
TRBV5-1	-	TRBJ2-2	TRBD1	CASSVRGQANTGELFF	TGCGCCAGCAGCGTGCGCGGACAGGCGAACACCGGGGAGCTGTTTTTT
TRBV5-1	once	TRBJ1-4	TRBD1	CASSESGGVYEKLFF	TGCGCCAGCAGCGAATCAGGGGGCGTGTACGAAAAACTGTTTTTT
TRBV9	-	TRBJ1-6	TRBD1	CASSATGDNSPLHF	TGTGCCAGCAGCGCGACAGGGGATAATTCACCCCTCCACTTT
TRBV7-6	-	TRBJ1-6	TRBD1	CASSLGDRGYNSPLHF	TGTGCCAGCAGCTTAGGGGACAGGGGTTATAATTCACCCCTCCACTTT
TRBV5-1	-	TRBJ2-1	TRBD1	CASSPDRGSSYNEQFF	TGCGCCAGCAGCCCTGACAGGGGGAGCTCCTACAATGAGCAGTTCTTC
TRBV5-4	-	TRBJ1-2	-	CASSLSRNYGYTF	TGTGCCAGCAGCTTGTCCCGGAACTATGGCTACACCTTC
TRBV2	-	TRBJ2-7	-	CASRGPAGGEQYF	TGTGCCAGCAGAGGCCCAGCCGGGGGAGAGCAGTACTTC
TRBV28	-	TRBJ1-5	-	CASSPSGGLSNQPQHF	TGTGCCAGCAGCCCCTCCGGGGGGCTTAGCAATCAGCCCCAGCATTTT
TRBV28	-	TRBJ2-4	TRBD1	CASRDEGAKAKNIQYF	TGTGCCAGCAGGGACGAGGGGGCAAAAGCCAAAAACATTCAGTACTTC
TRBV5-1	-	TRBJ2-1	TRBD2	CASSLVSSGFYEQFF	TGCGCCAGCAGCTTGGTTTCTAGCGGGTTTTATGAGCAGTTCTTC
TRBV4-1	-	TRBJ2-5	TRBD2	CASSQLPGRLAGVQETQYF	TGCGCCAGCAGCCAACTTCCCGGTAGGCTAGCGGGAGTCCAAGAGACCCAGTACTTC
TRBV5-4	-	TRBJ2-1	-	CASSFAGIRGEQFF	TGTGCCAGCAGCTTTGCGGGAATAAGGGGTGAGCAGTTCTTC
TRBV9	-	TRBJ1-3	TRBD1	CASSQTGGGRNTIYF	TGTGCCAGCAGCCAGACAGGGGGCGGGAGAAACACCATATATTTT
TRBV28	once	TRBJ2-7	TRBD1	CASKGGGTGALEQYF	TGTGCCAGCAAGGGAGGGGGGACAGGGGCCCTCGAGCAGTACTTC